This TCR beta chain was captured in a study of blood T cells in healthy people across ages. Whole-study findings and limits: Bulk PBMC profiling left naive and antigen-experienced comparisons inconclusive. There was a strong correlation between TCR beta diversity and naive T cell percentage.

Points on this clonotype: Its antigen is unidentified.

Trimming removed 5 bases at V and 1 base at J, with 11 bases between. Per the germline V gene, CDR1 is SGHAT and CDR2 is FQDESV (reference sequence). CDR3 length: 14 amino acids. Sample-barcoded 5' priming and a J-beta primer mix drove a second PCR of about 6 to 12 cycles. Using its own MiXCR run on the 5' RACE reads, TCRdb lists one record per CDR3 protein. The sample includes around 1,800,000 distinct CDR3 sequences, roughly 43% of them seen just once. This TCR derives from a human donor in good health. The sequenced sample was blood. The rearrangement joins TRBV11-1 to TRBJ1-2; no reliable D call. CDR3 DNA: TGTGCCAGCAGCAAATACAGCCATAACTATGGCTACACCTTC. It is translated as CASSKYSHNYGYTF.